This T cell receptor beta chain originates from a study of T-cell reconstitution after alpha-beta-depleted transplantation in children. The J segment lost 1 base and the V segment lost 6 bases, leaving 15 bases of the junction unmatched. This CDR3 is 18 amino acids long. The TCRbeta library was prepared with unique molecular identifiers. TCRdb redid the calling of the PCR reads with MiXCR, one entry per CDR3 protein. The sample includes hundreds of thousands of distinct CDR3 sequences, around 13% of them seen just once. In this sample, this clonotype turned up a few times. The rearrangement joins TRBV12-3 or TRBV12-4 to TRBJ2-7; TRBD2 aligns across 10 bases. Sequenced here: PBMCs, sampled before TCRalphabeta/CD19-depleted stem cell transplant. The origin of this receptor is a girl aged 2-9 years with congenital amegakaryocytic thrombocytopenia, due to receive a stem cell transplant. The CDR3 spells CASRGMGLARDLSYEQYF. The CDR3 region has the DNA TGTGCCAGCAGGGGGATGGGACTAGCGCGCGACCTTTCCTACGAGCAGTACTTC.